This TCR beta chain comes out of a study of cytomegalovirus exposure and HLA in healthy donors. V lost 1 base to trimming and J lost 5 bases; unmatched junction nucleotides: 0. Germline CDR1 reads SNHLY; CDR2 reads FYNNEI. This CDR3 is 13 amino acids long. With 60 Vbeta and 13 Jbeta primers, the PCR was carried out. Measured with immunoSEQ multiplex PCR; TCRdb has only the in-frame clones, and not every one. This table has tens of thousands of clones, about four fifths appearing once. The clonotype originates from a middle-aged man in good health and CMV-seronegative. J is TRBJ2-5 and V is TRBV2; TRBD1 aligns across 8 bases. The sequenced sample consisted of PBMCs. The CDR3, as DNA: TGTGCCAGCAGTGAAGACAGGGGGGAGACCCAGTACTTC. This gives the protein CASSEDRGETQYF.